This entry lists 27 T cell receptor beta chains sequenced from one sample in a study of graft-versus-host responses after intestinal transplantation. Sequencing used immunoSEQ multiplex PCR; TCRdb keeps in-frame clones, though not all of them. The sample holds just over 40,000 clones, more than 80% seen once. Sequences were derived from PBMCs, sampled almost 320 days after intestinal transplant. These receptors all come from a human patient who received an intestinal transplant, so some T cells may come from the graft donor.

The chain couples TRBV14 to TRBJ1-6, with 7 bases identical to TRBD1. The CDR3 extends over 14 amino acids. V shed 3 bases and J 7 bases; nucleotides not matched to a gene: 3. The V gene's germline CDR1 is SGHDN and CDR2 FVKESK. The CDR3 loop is CASSQGQRNSPLHF. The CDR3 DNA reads TGTGCCAGCAGCCAGGGACAGCGCAATTCACCCCTCCACTTT.

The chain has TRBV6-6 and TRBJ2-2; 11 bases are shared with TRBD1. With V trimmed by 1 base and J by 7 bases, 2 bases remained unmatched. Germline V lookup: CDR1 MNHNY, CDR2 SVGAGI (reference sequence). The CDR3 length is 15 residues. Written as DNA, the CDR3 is TGTGCCAGCAGTTACTTGGGACAGGGGGACGGGGAGCTGTTTTTT. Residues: CASSYLGQGDGELFF.

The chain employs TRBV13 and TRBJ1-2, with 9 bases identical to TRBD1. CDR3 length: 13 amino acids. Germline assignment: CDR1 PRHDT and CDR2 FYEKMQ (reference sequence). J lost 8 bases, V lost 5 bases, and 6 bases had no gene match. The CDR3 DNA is TGTGCCAGCAGCCCGGGGACAGGGCAAGGCTACACCTTC. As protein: CASSPGTGQGYTF.

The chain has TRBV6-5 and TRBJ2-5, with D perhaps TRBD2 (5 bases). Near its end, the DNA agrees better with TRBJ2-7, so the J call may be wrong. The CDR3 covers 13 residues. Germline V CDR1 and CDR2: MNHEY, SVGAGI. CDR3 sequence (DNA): TGTGCCAGCAGACCCCGGGAACGCTACGAGCAGTACTTC. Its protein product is CASRPRERYEQYF.

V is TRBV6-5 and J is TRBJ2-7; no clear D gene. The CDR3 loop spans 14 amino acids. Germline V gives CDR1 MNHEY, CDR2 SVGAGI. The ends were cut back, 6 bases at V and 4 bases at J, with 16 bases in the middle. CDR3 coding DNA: TGTGCCAGCAGACCTACTGAACGGGCTTACGAGCAGTACTTC. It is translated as CASRPTERAYEQYF.

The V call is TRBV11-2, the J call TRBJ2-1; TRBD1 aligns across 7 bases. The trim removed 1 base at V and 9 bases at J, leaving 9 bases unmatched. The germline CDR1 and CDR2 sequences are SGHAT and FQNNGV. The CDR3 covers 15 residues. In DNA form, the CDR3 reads TGTGCCAGCAGCTTAGCCCCCGTACAGGGGAGTGAGCAGTTCTTC. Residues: CASSLAPVQGSEQFF.

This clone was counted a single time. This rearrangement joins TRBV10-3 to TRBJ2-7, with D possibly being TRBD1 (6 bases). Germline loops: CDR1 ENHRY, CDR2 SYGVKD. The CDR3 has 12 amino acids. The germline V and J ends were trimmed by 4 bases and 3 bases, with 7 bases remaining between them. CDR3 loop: CAISGGLYEQYF. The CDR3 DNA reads TGTGCCATCAGTGGGGGGCTCTACGAGCAGTACTTC.

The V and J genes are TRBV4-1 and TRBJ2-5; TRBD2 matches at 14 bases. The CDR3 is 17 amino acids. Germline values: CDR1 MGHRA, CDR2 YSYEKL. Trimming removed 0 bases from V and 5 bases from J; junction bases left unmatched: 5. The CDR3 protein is CASSQESGLAGEETQYF. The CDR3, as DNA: TGCGCCAGCAGCCAAGAATCGGGACTAGCGGGAGAGGAGACCCAGTACTTC.

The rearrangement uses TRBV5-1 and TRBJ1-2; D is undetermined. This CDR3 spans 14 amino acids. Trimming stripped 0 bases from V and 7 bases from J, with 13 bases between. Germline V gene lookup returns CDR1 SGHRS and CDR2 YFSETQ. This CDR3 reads CASSLEGLLGGYTF. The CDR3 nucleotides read TGCGCCAGCAGCTTGGAGGGCCTATTGGGTGGCTACACCTTC.

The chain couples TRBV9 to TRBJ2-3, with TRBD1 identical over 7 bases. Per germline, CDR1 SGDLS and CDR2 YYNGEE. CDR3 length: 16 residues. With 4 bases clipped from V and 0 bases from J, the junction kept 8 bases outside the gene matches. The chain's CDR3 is CASSPGDSSSTDTQYF. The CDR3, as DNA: TGTGCCAGCAGCCCCGGGGACAGCTCTAGCACAGATACGCAGTATTTT.

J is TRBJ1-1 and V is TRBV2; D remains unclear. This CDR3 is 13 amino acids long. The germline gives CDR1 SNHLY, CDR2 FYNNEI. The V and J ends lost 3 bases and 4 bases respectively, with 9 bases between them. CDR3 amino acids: CASSDSKVTEAFF. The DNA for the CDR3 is TGTGCCAGCAGTGACTCCAAAGTCACTGAAGCTTTCTTT.

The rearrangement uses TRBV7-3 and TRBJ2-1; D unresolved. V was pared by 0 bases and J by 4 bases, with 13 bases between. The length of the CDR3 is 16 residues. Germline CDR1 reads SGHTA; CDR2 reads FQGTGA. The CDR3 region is CASSLTATSWYNEQFF. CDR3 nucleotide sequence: TGTGCCAGCAGCTTAACGGCCACTTCCTGGTACAATGAGCAGTTCTTC.

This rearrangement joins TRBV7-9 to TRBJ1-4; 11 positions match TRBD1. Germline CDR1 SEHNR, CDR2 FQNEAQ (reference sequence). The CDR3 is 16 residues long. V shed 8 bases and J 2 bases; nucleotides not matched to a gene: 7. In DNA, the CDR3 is TGTGCCAGCGGGGGGACAGGGGGTGTCACTAATGAAAAACTGTTTTTT. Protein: CASGGTGGVTNEKLFF. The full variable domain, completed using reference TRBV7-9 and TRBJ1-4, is DTGVSQNPRHKITKRGQNVTFRCDPISEHNRLYWYRQTLGQGPEFLTYFQNEAQLEKSRLLSDRFSAERPKGSFSTLEIQRTEQGDSAMYLCASGGTGGVTNEKLFFGSGTQLSVL.

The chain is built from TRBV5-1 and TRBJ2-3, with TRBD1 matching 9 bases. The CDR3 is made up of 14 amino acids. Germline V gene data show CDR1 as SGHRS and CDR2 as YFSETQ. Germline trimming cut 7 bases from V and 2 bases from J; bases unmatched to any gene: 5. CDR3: CASAGTGLTDTQYF. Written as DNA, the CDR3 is TGCGCCAGCGCAGGGACAGGGCTCACAGATACGCAGTATTTT.

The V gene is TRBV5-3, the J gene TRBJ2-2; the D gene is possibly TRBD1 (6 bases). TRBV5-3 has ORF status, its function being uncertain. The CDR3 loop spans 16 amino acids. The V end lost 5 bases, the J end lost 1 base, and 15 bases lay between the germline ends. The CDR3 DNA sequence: TGTGCCAGAAGGTTTGACAGGCGCCGGAACACCGGGGAGCTGTTTTTT. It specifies CARRFDRRRNTGELFF.

The CDR3 nucleotides are TGTGCCAGCATCCGAAAGAGTTCGAACACCGGGGAGCTGTTTTTT. This encodes CASIRKSSNTGELFF. This chain connects TRBV2 to TRBJ2-2; D is undetermined. Germline V gives CDR1 SNHLY, CDR2 FYNNEI. Trimming removed 7 bases from V and 0 bases from J, with 12 bases in between. CDR3 length: 15 amino acids.

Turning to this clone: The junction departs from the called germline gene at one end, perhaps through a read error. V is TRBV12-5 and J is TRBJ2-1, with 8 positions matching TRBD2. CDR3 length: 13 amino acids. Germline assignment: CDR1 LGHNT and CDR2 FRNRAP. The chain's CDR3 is CTSGLVTAGDPFF. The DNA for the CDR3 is TGTACTAGTGGTTTGGTGACAGCGGGGGATCCGTTCTTC. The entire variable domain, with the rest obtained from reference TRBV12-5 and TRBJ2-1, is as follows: DARVTQTPRHKVTEMGQEVTMRCQPILGHNTVFWYRQTMMQGLELLAYFRNRAPLDDSGMPKDRFSAEMPDATLATLKIQPSEPRDSAVYFCTSGLVTAGDPFFGPGTRLTVL.

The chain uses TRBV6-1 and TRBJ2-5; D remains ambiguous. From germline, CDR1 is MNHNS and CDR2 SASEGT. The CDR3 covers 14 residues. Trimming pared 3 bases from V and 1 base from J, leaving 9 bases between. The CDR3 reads CASSDWVSQETQYF. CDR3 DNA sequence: TGTGCCAGCAGTGATTGGGTCAGCCAAGAGACCCAGTACTTC.

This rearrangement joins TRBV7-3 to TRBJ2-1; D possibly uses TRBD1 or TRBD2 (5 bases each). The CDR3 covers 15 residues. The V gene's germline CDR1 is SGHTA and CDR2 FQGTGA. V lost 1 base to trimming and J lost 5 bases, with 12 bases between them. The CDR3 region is CASSLRAGTNNEQFF. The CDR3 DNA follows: TGTGCCAGCAGCTTAAGAGCCGGGACCAACAATGAGCAGTTCTTC. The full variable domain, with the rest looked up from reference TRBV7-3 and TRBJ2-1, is GAGVSQTPSNKVTEKGKYVELRCDPISGHTALYWYRQSLGQGPEFLIYFQGTGAADDSGLPNDRFFAVRPEGSVSTLKIQRTERGDSAVYLCASSLRAGTNNEQFFGPGTRLTVL.

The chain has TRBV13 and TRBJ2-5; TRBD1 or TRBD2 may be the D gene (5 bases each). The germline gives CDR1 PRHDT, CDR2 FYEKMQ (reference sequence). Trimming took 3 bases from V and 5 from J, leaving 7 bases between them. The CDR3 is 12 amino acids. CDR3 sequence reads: CASSFEGETQYF. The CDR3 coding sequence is TGTGCCAGCAGCTTCGAGGGGGAGACCCAGTACTTC.

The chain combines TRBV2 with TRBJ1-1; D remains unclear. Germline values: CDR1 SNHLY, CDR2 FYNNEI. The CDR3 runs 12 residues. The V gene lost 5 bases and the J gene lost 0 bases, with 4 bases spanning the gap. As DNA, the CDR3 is TGTGCCAGCAGTCCGGTGAACACTGAAGCTTTCTTT. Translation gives CASSPVNTEAFF.

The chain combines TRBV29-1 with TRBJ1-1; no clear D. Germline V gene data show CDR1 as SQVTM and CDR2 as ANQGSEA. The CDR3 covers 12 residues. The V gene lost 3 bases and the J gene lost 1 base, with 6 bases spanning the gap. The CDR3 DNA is TGCAGCGTTGACAGGCCGAACACTGAAGCTTTCTTT. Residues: CSVDRPNTEAFF.

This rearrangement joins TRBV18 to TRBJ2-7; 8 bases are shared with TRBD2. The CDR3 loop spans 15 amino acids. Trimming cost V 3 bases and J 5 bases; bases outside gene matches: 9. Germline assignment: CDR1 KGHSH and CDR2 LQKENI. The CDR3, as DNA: TGTGCCAGCTCACCGGTAGCGGGATTTCAGAACGAGCAGTACTTC. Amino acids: CASSPVAGFQNEQYF.

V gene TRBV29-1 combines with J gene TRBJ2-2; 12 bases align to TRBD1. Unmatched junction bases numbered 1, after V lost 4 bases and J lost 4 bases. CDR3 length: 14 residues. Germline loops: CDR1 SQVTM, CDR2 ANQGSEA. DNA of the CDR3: TGCAGCGTTGGGGACAGGGGGCGCACCGGGGAGCTGTTTTTT. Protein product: CSVGDRGRTGELFF.

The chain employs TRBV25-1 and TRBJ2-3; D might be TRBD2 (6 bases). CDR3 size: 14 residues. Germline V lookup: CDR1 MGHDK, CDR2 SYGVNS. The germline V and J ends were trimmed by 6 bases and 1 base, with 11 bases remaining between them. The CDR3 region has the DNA TGTGCCAGCAGCCTTAGGGAGGGCACAGATACGCAGTATTTT. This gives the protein CASSLREGTDTQYF.

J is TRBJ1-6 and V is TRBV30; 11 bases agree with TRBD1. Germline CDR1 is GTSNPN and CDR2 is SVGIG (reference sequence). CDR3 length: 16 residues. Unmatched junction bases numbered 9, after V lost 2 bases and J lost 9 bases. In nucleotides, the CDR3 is TGTGCCTGGAGTCAGGACAGGGGGCAAGGAAGTTCACCCCTCCACTTT. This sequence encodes CAWSQDRGQGSSPLHF.

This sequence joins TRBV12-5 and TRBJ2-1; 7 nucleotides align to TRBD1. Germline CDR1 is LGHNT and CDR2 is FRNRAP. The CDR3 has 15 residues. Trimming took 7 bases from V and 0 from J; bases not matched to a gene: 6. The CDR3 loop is CASATQGSSYNEQFF. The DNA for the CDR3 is TGTGCTAGTGCCACACAGGGGAGCTCCTACAATGAGCAGTTCTTC.